These T cell receptor beta chains were read from a single sample in a study of cytomegalovirus exposure and HLA in healthy donors. The repertoire was sequenced with immunoSEQ multiplex PCR; TCRdb's copy has only in-frame clones and lacks some. This table holds 130,000 or so clones, about 61% found once. Sequenced: PBMCs. The receptors come from a woman aged 40 to 50 in good health and CMV-seronegative. CDR3s include the opening cysteine and the closing phenylalanine or tryptophan. The D gene is left open where the match is weak. The size field is filled for only some rows; it gives once, few, many or a size class.

CDR3 length: 13; D gene: TRBD1; clone size: few; J gene: TRBJ1-6; V gene: TRBV12-5; CDR3 DNA: TGTGCTAGTGGGGGGACAGGGGATACACCCCTCCACTTT; CDR3 protein: CASGGTGDTPLHF
CDR3 length: 15; D gene: TRBD2; clone size: NA; J gene: TRBJ2-1; V gene: TRBV19; CDR3 DNA: TGTGCCAGTAGCAACCCCAGCGGGGGGATCAATGAGCAGTTCTTC; CDR3 protein: CASSNPSGGINEQFF
CDR3 length: 16; D gene: TRBD1; clone size: NA; J gene: TRBJ1-6; V gene: TRBV7-8; CDR3 DNA: TGTGCCAGCAGCTTAGAACAGGGGATCGGGAATTCACCCCTCCACTTT; CDR3 protein: CASSLEQGIGNSPLHF
CDR3 length: 14; D gene: TRBD1; clone size: NA; J gene: TRBJ2-1; V gene: TRBV25-1; CDR3 DNA: TGTGCCAGCAGTGAATTGCAGGGGGAGCGGGAGCAGTTCTTC; CDR3 protein: CASSELQGEREQFF
CDR3 length: 11; D gene: NA; clone size: NA; J gene: TRBJ2-7; V gene: TRBV7-8; CDR3 DNA: TGTGCCAGCAGCTCCAGGGACGAGCAGTACTTC; CDR3 protein: CASSSRDEQYF
CDR3 length: 11; D gene: NA; clone size: NA; J gene: TRBJ1-2; V gene: TRBV28; CDR3 DNA: TGTGCCAGCAGTTCCCCTCCTGGCTACACCTTC; CDR3 protein: CASSSPPGYTF
CDR3 length: 12; D gene: NA; clone size: NA; J gene: TRBJ2-1; V gene: TRBV7-8; CDR3 DNA: TGTGCCAGCAGCTTAGCAGAGGATGAGCAGTTCTTC; CDR3 protein: CASSLAEDEQFF
CDR3 length: 12; D gene: NA; clone size: NA; J gene: TRBJ1-6; V gene: TRBV2; CDR3 DNA: TGTGCCAGCAGTGGCGGGTACTCACCCCTCCACTTT; CDR3 protein: CASSGGYSPLHF
CDR3 length: 14; D gene: NA; clone size: NA; J gene: TRBJ1-4; V gene: TRBV7-6; CDR3 DNA: TGTGCCAGCAGCCCGGAGCAGACTAATGAAAAACTGTTTTTT; CDR3 protein: CASSPEQTNEKLFF
CDR3 length: 15; D gene: TRBD1; clone size: NA; J gene: TRBJ2-7; V gene: TRBV4-1; CDR3 DNA: TGCGCCAGCAGCCAACCTGGACAGGGGAAGTACGAGCAGTACTTC; CDR3 protein: CASSQPGQGKYEQYF
CDR3 length: 15; D gene: NA; clone size: few; J gene: TRBJ1-1; V gene: TRBV6-6; CDR3 DNA: TGTGCCAGCAGTTACTCTGGAAGGGGGAACACTGAAGCTTTCTTT; CDR3 protein: CASSYSGRGNTEAFF
CDR3 length: 19; D gene: TRBD2; clone size: NA; J gene: TRBJ2-5; V gene: TRBV5-1; CDR3 DNA: TGCGCCAGCAGCTTGACCCGACTAGCGGACCTACCCTCCGAGGGGACCCAGTACTTC; CDR3 protein: CASSLTRLADLPSEGTQYF
CDR3 length: 16; D gene: NA; clone size: NA; J gene: TRBJ1-6; V gene: TRBV28; CDR3 DNA: TGTGCCAGCAGTTTTCGCGGGGTGAGGTATAATTCACCCCTCCACTTT; CDR3 protein: CASSFRGVRYNSPLHF
CDR3 length: 14; D gene: NA; clone size: NA; J gene: TRBJ1-4; V gene: TRBV13; CDR3 DNA: TGTGCCAGCAGCTTAACTCCCCAGGATGAAAAACTGTTTTTT; CDR3 protein: CASSLTPQDEKLFF
CDR3 length: 14; D gene: NA; clone size: few; J gene: TRBJ2-1; V gene: TRBV29-1; CDR3 DNA: TGCAGCGTTGAAGGTGGAAGGGGCTACAATGAGCAGTTCTTC; CDR3 protein: CSVEGGRGYNEQFF
CDR3 length: 13; D gene: NA; clone size: NA; J gene: TRBJ1-2; V gene: TRBV7-2; CDR3 DNA: TGTGCCAGCAGCTTATACAGGCCGGATGGCTACACCTTC; CDR3 protein: CASSLYRPDGYTF
CDR3 length: 15; D gene: NA; clone size: NA; J gene: TRBJ2-7; V gene: TRBV5-1; CDR3 DNA: TGCGCCAGCAGCTTGGCTGCAGGCACCCCCTACGAGCAGTACTTC; CDR3 protein: CASSLAAGTPYEQYF
CDR3 length: 14; D gene: NA; clone size: NA; J gene: TRBJ1-4; V gene: TRBV7-8; CDR3 DNA: TGTGCCAGCAGCTCCTCACGGACAGATGAAAAACTGTTTTTT; CDR3 protein: CASSSSRTDEKLFF
CDR3 length: 15; D gene: TRBD1; clone size: NA; J gene: TRBJ2-2; V gene: TRBV7-3; CDR3 DNA: TGTGCCAGCAGCCGGACAGGGGATGTATCCGGGGAGCTGTTTTTT; CDR3 protein: CASSRTGDVSGELFF
CDR3 length: 16; D gene: TRBD1; clone size: NA; J gene: TRBJ1-1; V gene: TRBV7-2; CDR3 DNA: TGTGCCAGCAGCCTTGACAGGGGGCGATGGAACACTGAAGCTTTCTTT; CDR3 protein: CASSLDRGRWNTEAFF
CDR3 length: 15; D gene: NA; clone size: few; J gene: TRBJ1-3; V gene: TRBV5-4; CDR3 DNA: TGTGCCAGCAGCCCTATGGACGCAGCGGGGGAGACCATATATTTT; CDR3 protein: CASSPMDAAGETIYF
CDR3 length: 15; D gene: NA; clone size: NA; J gene: TRBJ2-5; V gene: TRBV7-2; CDR3 DNA: TGTGCCAGCAGCCTGCTGCGGGGTAACCAAGAGACCCAGTACTTC; CDR3 protein: CASSLLRGNQETQYF
CDR3 length: 16; D gene: TRBD1; clone size: NA; J gene: TRBJ1-1; V gene: TRBV5-4; CDR3 DNA: TGTGCCAGCAGCTTGGGAGGGACAGGGCCGAACACTGAAGCTTTCTTT; CDR3 protein: CASSLGGTGPNTEAFF
CDR3 length: 13; D gene: NA; clone size: few; J gene: TRBJ1-1; V gene: TRBV7-9; CDR3 DNA: TGTGCCAGCAGCTCCACACTGAACACTGAAGCTTTCTTT; CDR3 protein: CASSSTLNTEAFF
CDR3 length: 15; D gene: NA; clone size: NA; J gene: TRBJ2-7; V gene: TRBV27; CDR3 DNA: TGTGCCAGCAGTTTATCGGCCGGGTTATCCTACGAGCAGTACTTC; CDR3 protein: CASSLSAGLSYEQYF
CDR3 length: 17; D gene: TRBD2; clone size: NA; J gene: TRBJ2-5; V gene: TRBV7-2; CDR3 DNA: TGTGCCAGCAGCTTAGGCTGGTTGACTAGCGGGCAAGAGACCCAGTACTTC; CDR3 protein: CASSLGWLTSGQETQYF
CDR3 length: 15; D gene: TRBD2; clone size: NA; J gene: TRBJ2-1; V gene: TRBV5-1; CDR3 DNA: TGCGCCAGCAGCTTGGGACTAGCGGGTATAAATGAGCAGTTCTTC; CDR3 protein: CASSLGLAGINEQFF
CDR3 length: 18; D gene: NA; clone size: NA; J gene: TRBJ2-6; V gene: TRBV19; CDR3 DNA: TGTGCCAGTAGTATCTTGGGTTGGGGAGGCTCTGGGGCCAACGTCCTGACTTTC; CDR3 protein: CASSILGWGGSGANVLTF
CDR3 length: 13; D gene: NA; clone size: NA; J gene: TRBJ1-1; V gene: TRBV28; CDR3 DNA: TGTGCCAGCAGTTCGGGGAGGATCACTGAAGCTTTCTTT; CDR3 protein: CASSSGRITEAFF
CDR3 length: 13; D gene: NA; clone size: few; J gene: TRBJ1-2; V gene: TRBV9; CDR3 DNA: TGTGCCAGCACTCGACAGTCACCATATGGCTACACCTTC; CDR3 protein: CASTRQSPYGYTF
CDR3 length: 15; D gene: NA; clone size: few; J gene: TRBJ1-5; V gene: TRBV28; CDR3 DNA: TGTGCCAGCATTATTACCCCCTATAGCAATCAGCCCCAGCATTTT; CDR3 protein: CASIITPYSNQPQHF
CDR3 length: 16; D gene: NA; clone size: NA; J gene: TRBJ1-3; V gene: TRBV14; CDR3 DNA: TGTGCCAGCAGCCAAGGGACAGCGATTTCTGGAAACACCATATATTTT; CDR3 protein: CASSQGTAISGNTIYF
CDR3 length: 17; D gene: TRBD2; clone size: NA; J gene: TRBJ2-1; V gene: TRBV4-2; CDR3 DNA: TGTGCCAGCAGCCAGGAGACTAGCGGGGGTTCCTACAATGAGCAGTTCTTC; CDR3 protein: CASSQETSGGSYNEQFF
CDR3 length: 13; D gene: NA; clone size: NA; J gene: TRBJ1-5; V gene: TRBV6-5; CDR3 DNA: TGTGCCAGCAGTTCCCGGACTGGCCAGCCCCAGCATTTT; CDR3 protein: CASSSRTGQPQHF
CDR3 length: 15; D gene: NA; clone size: NA; J gene: TRBJ2-7; V gene: TRBV6-5; CDR3 DNA: TGTGCCAGCAGTTACCAGGGCGGGGGCCCATACGAGCAGTACTTC; CDR3 protein: CASSYQGGGPYEQYF
CDR3 length: 16; D gene: TRBD1; clone size: NA; J gene: TRBJ1-3; V gene: TRBV28; CDR3 DNA: TGTGCCAGCAGTCTCCCCGGACAGGGACAGGGGAACACCATATATTTT; CDR3 protein: CASSLPGQGQGNTIYF
CDR3 length: 14; D gene: NA; clone size: NA; J gene: TRBJ1-3; V gene: TRBV7-9; CDR3 DNA: TGTGCCAGCAGCGGGCCCCAGCGGGGAAACACCATATATTTT; CDR3 protein: CASSGPQRGNTIYF
CDR3 length: 13; D gene: NA; clone size: NA; J gene: TRBJ2-3; V gene: TRBV6-5; CDR3 DNA: TGTGCCAGCAGTCAGGGAAGGGCAGATACGCAGTATTTT; CDR3 protein: CASSQGRADTQYF
CDR3 length: 13; D gene: NA; clone size: NA; J gene: TRBJ1-6; V gene: TRBV7-2; CDR3 DNA: TGTGCCTCCCGACAGGTTAATAATTCACCCCTCCACTTT; CDR3 protein: CASRQVNNSPLHF
CDR3 length: 15; D gene: TRBD2; clone size: NA; J gene: TRBJ2-7; V gene: TRBV6-1; CDR3 DNA: TGTGCCAGCCAGAGGGGAGGGTCCCTTAACTACGAGCAGTACTTC; CDR3 protein: CASQRGGSLNYEQYF
CDR3 length: 15; D gene: NA; clone size: NA; J gene: TRBJ1-2; V gene: TRBV9; CDR3 DNA: TGTGCCAGCAGCGTAAGCCCTAATTATGTGCTTGGCTACACCTTC; CDR3 protein: CASSVSPNYVLGYTF
CDR3 length: 14; D gene: NA; clone size: NA; J gene: TRBJ2-7; V gene: TRBV11-1; CDR3 DNA: TGTGCCAGCAGCTTAGAGCGAGGGACCTACGAGCAGTACTTC; CDR3 protein: CASSLERGTYEQYF
CDR3 length: 15; D gene: TRBD1; clone size: few; J gene: TRBJ2-7; V gene: TRBV5-6; CDR3 DNA: TGTGCCAGCAGCAGTGGACAGGGGCGCACCTACGAGCAGTACTTC; CDR3 protein: CASSSGQGRTYEQYF
CDR3 length: 12; D gene: NA; clone size: NA; J gene: TRBJ2-2; V gene: TRBV27; CDR3 DNA: TGTGCCAGCAGTTTCAGGACCGGGGAGCTGTTTTTT; CDR3 protein: CASSFRTGELFF
CDR3 length: 15; D gene: TRBD1; clone size: few; J gene: TRBJ1-5; V gene: TRBV7-2; CDR3 DNA: TGTGCCAGCAGCCCACAGGGGGCCTCCGGTCAGCCCCAGCATTTT; CDR3 protein: CASSPQGASGQPQHF